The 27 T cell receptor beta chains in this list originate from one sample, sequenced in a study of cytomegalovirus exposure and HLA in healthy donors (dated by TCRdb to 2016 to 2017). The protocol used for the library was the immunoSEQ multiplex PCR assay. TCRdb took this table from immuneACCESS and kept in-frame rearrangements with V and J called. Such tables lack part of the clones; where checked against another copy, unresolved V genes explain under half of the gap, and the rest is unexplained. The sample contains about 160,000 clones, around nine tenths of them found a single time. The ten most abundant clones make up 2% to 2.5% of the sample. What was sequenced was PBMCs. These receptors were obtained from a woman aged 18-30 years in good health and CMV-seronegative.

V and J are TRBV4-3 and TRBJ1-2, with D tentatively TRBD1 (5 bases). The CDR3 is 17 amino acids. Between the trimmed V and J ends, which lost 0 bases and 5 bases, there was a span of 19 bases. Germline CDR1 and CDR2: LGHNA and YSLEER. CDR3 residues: CASSQDRGPGHPYGYTF. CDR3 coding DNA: TGCGCCAGCAGCCAAGATCGTGGCCCCGGACACCCGTATGGCTACACCTTC.

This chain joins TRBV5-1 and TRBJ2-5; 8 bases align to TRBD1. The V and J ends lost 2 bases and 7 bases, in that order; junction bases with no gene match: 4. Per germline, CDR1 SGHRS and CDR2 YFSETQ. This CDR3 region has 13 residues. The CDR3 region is CASSLGQGATQYF. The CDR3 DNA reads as TGCGCCAGCAGCTTAGGACAGGGCGCGACCCAGTACTTC.

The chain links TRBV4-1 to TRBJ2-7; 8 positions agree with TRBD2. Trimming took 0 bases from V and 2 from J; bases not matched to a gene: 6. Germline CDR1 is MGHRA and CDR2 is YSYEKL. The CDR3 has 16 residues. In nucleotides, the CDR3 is TGCGCCAGCAGCCAAGATCTTAGCGGGGCGCCCTACGAGCAGTACTTC. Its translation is CASSQDLSGAPYEQYF.

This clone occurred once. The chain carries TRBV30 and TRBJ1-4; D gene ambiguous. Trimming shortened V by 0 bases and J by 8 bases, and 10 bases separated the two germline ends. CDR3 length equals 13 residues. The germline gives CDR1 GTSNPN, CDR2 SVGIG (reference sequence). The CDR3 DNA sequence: TGTGCCTGGAGTGTACTGAGGAGAGAAAAACTGTTTTTT. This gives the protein CAWSVLRREKLFF.

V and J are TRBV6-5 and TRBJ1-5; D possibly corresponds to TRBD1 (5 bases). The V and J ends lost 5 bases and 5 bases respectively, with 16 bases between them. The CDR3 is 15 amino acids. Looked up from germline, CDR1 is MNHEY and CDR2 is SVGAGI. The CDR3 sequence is CASSTVGRADQPQHF. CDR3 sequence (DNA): TGTGCCAGCAGTACCGTCGGCAGGGCCGATCAGCCCCAGCATTTT.

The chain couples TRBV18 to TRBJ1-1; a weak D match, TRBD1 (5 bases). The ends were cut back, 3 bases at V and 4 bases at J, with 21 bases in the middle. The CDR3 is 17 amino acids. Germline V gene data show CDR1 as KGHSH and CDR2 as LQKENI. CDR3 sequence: CASSPSDSPGWSTEAFF. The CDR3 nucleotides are TGTGCCAGCTCACCGTCCGACTCGCCAGGGTGGAGCACTGAAGCTTTCTTT.

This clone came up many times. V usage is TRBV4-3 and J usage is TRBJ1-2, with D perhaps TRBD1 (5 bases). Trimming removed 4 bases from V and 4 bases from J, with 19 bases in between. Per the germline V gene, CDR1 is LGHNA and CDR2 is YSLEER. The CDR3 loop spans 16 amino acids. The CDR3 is CASSLSRMAGTYGYTF. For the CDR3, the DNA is TGCGCCAGCAGCCTCTCGCGCATGGCGGGGACCTATGGCTACACCTTC.

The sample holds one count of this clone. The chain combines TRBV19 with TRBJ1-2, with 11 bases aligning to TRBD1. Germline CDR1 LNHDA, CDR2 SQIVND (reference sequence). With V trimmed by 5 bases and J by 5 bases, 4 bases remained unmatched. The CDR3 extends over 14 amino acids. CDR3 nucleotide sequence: TGTGCCAGTAGTGCCGGGACAGGGGGGTATGGCTACACCTTC. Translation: CASSAGTGGYGYTF.

The CDR3 coding sequence is TGCGCCAGCAGCGCCGCGGCGGGGGGGCAGGCAGATACGCAGTATTTT. This sequence encodes CASSAAAGGQADTQYF. The chain joins TRBV5-1 to TRBJ2-3; 9 nucleotides agree with TRBD2. The CDR3 length is 16 residues. The ends lost 4 bases at V and 4 bases at J; junction bases unmatched: 10. Germline-derived CDR1 and CDR2 are SGHRS and YFSETQ.

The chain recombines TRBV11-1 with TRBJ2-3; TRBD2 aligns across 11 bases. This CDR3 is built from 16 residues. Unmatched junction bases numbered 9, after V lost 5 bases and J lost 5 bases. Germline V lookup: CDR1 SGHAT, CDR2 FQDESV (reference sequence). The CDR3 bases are TGTGCCAGCAGCCGAGCTAGCGGGGGGTCGGTAGATACGCAGTATTTT. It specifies CASSRASGGSVDTQYF. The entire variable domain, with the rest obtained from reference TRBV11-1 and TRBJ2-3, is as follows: EAEVAQSPRYKITEKSQAVAFWCDPISGHATLYWYRQILGQGPELLVQFQDESVVDDSQLPKDRFSAERLKGVDSTLKIQPAELGDSAMYLCASSRASGGSVDTQYFGPGTRLTVL.

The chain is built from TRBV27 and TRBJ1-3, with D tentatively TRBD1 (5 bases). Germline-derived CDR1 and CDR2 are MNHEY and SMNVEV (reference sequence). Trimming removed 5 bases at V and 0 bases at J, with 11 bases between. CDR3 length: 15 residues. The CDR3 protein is CASSPSTVSGNTIYF. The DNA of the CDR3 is TGTGCCAGCAGTCCGTCGACAGTCTCTGGAAACACCATATATTTT.

The CDR3 protein is CAWEGTRSDTQYF. In DNA form, the CDR3 reads TGTGCCTGGGAGGGGACTAGGTCCGATACGCAGTATTTT. This chain uses TRBV30 with TRBJ2-3; TRBD2 agrees at 8 bases. Germline V gives CDR1 GTSNPN, CDR2 SVGIG (reference sequence). After removal of 5 bases from V and 6 bases from J, the junction contained 7 bases not matched to a gene. The CDR3 covers 13 residues.

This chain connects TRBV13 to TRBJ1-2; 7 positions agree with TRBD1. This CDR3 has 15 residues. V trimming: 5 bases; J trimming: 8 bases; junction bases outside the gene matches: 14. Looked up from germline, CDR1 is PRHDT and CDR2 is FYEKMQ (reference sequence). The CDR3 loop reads CASSTRDSRVSGYTF. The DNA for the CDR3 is TGTGCCAGCAGCACCCGGGACAGCAGAGTTAGCGGCTACACCTTC. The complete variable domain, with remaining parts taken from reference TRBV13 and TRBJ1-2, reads AAGVIQSPRHLIKEKRETATLKCYPIPRHDTVYWYQQGPGQDPQFLISFYEKMQSDKGSIPDRFSAQQFSDYHSELNMSSLELGDSALYFCASSTRDSRVSGYTFGSGTRLTVV.

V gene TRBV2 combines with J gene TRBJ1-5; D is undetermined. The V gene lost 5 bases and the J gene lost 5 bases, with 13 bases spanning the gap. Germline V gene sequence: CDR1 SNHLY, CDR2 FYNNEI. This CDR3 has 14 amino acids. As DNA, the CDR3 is TGTGCCAGCAGTTGGGCGGGAGGCGATCAGCCCCAGCATTTT. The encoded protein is CASSWAGGDQPQHF.

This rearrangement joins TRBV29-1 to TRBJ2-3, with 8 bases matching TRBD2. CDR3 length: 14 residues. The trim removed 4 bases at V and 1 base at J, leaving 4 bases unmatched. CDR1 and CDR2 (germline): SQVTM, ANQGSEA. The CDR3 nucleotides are TGCAGCGTTGGCGGGGGGCAAGGCACAGATACGCAGTATTTT. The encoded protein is CSVGGGQGTDTQYF.

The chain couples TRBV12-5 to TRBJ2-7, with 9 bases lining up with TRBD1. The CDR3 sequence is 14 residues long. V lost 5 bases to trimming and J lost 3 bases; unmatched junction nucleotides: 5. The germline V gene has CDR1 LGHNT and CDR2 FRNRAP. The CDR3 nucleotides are TGTGCTAGTGGTACCGGGACAGGGAACTACGAGCAGTACTTC. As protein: CASGTGTGNYEQYF.

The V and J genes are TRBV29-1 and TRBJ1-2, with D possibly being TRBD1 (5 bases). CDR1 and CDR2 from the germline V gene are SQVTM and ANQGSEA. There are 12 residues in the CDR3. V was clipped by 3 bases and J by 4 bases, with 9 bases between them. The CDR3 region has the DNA TGCAGCGTTGATTGGGGCGGCTATGGCTACACCTTC. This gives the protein CSVDWGGYGYTF.

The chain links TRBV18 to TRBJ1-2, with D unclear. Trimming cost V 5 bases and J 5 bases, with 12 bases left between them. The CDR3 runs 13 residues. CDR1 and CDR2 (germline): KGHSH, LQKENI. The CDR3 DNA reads TGTGCCAGCTCATTAGCTGAGCCATATGGCTACACCTTC. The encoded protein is CASSLAEPYGYTF.

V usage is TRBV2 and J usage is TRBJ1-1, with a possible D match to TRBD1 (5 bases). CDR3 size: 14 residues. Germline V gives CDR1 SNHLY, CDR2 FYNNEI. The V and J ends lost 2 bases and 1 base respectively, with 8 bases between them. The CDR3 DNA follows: TGTGCCAGCAGTGAACGGGGGGGGAACACTGAAGCTTTCTTT. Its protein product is CASSERGGNTEAFF.

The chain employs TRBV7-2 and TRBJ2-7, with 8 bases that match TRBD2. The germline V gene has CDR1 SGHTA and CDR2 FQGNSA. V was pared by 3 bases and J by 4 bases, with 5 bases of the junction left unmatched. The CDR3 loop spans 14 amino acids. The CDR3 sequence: CASSFCCGRYEQYF. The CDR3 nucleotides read TGTGCCAGCAGCTTCTGTTGCGGGAGGTACGAGCAGTACTTC.

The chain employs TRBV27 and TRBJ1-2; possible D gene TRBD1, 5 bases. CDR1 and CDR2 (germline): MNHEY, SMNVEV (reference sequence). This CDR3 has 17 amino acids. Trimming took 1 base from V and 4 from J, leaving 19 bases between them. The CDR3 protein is CASSLYMRWGSLYGYTF. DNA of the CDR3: TGTGCCAGCAGTTTATATATGCGGTGGGGCAGCCTCTATGGCTACACCTTC.

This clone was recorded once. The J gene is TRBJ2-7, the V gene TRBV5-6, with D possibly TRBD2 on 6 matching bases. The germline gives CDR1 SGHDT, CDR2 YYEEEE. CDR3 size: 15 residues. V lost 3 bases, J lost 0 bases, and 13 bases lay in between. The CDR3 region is CASSYGGVNSYEQYF. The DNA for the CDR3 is TGTGCCAGCAGCTATGGCGGGGTGAACTCCTACGAGCAGTACTTC.

As DNA, the CDR3 is TGTGCCAGCAGCGTGGGACTAGCGGGGGGCCTGGGCATTCAGTACTTC. Amino acids: CASSVGLAGGLGIQYF. The chain joins TRBV9 to TRBJ2-4; 15 bases are a match to TRBD2. This CDR3 has 16 amino acids. Germline V lookup: CDR1 SGDLS, CDR2 YYNGEE. V lost 2 bases and J lost 9; bases outside the gene matches: 6. Full variable domain (rest looked up from reference TRBV9 and TRBJ2-4): DSGVTQTPKHLITATGQRVTLRCSPRSGDLSVYWYQQSLDQGLQFLIQYYNGEERAKGNILERFSAQQFPDLHSELNLSSLELGDSALYFCASSVGLAGGLGIQYFGAGTRLSVL.

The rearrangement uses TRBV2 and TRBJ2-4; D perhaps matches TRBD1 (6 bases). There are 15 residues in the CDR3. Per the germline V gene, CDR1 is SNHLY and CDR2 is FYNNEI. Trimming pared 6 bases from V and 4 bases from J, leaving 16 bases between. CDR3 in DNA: TGTGCCAGCAGCCCGTCAGGGGCCCTAAAAAACATTCAGTACTTC. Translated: CASSPSGALKNIQYF. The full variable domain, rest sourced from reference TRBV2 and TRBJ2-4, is EPEVTQTPSHQVTQMGQEVILRCVPISNHLYFYWYRQILGQKVEFLVSFYNNEISEKSEIFDDQFSVERPDGSNFTLKIRSTKLEDSAMYFCASSPSGALKNIQYFGAGTRLSVL.

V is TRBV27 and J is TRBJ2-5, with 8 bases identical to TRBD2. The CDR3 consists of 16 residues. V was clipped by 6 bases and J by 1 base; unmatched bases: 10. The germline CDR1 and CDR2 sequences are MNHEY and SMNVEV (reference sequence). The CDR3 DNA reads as TGTGCCAGCAGGACCTCAAGCGGGAGCTTCCAAGAGACCCAGTACTTC. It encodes CASRTSSGSFQETQYF.

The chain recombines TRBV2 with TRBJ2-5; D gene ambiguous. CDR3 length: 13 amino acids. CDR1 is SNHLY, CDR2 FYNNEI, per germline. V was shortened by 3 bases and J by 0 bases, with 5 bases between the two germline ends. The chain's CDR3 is CASSDLYQETQYF. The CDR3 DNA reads TGTGCCAGCAGTGACCTGTACCAAGAGACCCAGTACTTC.

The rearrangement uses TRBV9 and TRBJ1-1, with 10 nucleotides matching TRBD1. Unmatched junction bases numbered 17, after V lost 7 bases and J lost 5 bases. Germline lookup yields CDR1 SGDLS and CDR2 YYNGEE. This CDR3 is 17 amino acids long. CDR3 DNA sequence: TGTGCCAGCGCCCGAGGAGGGACAGGGGCATTGTGGACTGAAGCTTTCTTT. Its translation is CASARGGTGALWTEAFF.